This TCR beta chain is from a study of breast tumors, draining lymph nodes, adjacent tissues. Notes on the study in general: The data were judged consistent with most tumor T cells coming from lymph node and expanding in tumor. That most tumor T cells come from lymph nodes remained unproven. Tumor repertoires ranked between lymph nodes and nontumor tissue in diversity, with V and J gene preferences. Tumor and nontumor repertoires were significantly more similar in luminal-like than in basal-like breast cancer.

Breast cancer patients provided tissue from their axillary draining lymph nodes. This clonotype was seen a few times. Its antigen is unidentified. This CDR3 spans 15 amino acids. CDR1 and CDR2 (germline): LGHDT, YNNKEL (reference sequence). With 2 bases removed from V and 0 bases from J, the gap between germline ends came to 8 bases. TCRdb passed the multiplex PCR reads through MiXCR, listing each CDR3 protein once. The repertoire holds 190,000 or so distinct CDR3 sequences, with about 32% as singletons. The material sequenced was axillary lymph node tissue. This sequence originates from a female donor with breast cancer. Some clones in this sample may be carry-over from other donors' samples. The chain is built from TRBV3-1 and TRBJ1-5, with no clear D. CDR3 in DNA: TGTGCCAGCAGCCAAACCTCAAATAGCAATCAGCCCCAGCATTTT. Amino acids: CASSQTSNSNQPQHF. The full variable domain, its missing parts supplied by reference TRBV3-1 and TRBJ1-5, is DTAVSQTPKYLVTQMGNDKSIKCEQNLGHDTMYWYKQDSKKFLKIMFSYNNKELIINETVPNRFSPKSPDKAHLNLHINSLELGDSAVYFCASSQTSNSNQPQHFGDGTRLSIL.